This T cell receptor (beta chain) was retrieved from a study of T-cell reconstitution after alpha-beta-depleted transplantation in children. The study, taken as a whole, reports: Expanded graft clones numbering several hundred reportedly gave rise to alpha-beta T cells about two months after transplant.

Using unique molecular identifiers, the investigators prepared the TCRbeta library. TCRdb independently ran MiXCR on the PCR reads; one entry per CDR3 protein. The table shows around 960,000 distinct CDR3 sequences, with roughly 29% occurring only once. Trimming took off 8 bases at V and 0 bases at J, with 22 bases between the two ends. The CDR3 covers 17 residues. This clonotype was counted between two and nine times. The antigen remains undetermined. The genes are TRBV12-3 or TRBV12-4 and TRBJ1-1; possible D gene TRBD1, 5 bases. Here the sequenced sample was PBMCs, mostly from graft donor cells, taken 360 days after TCRalphabeta/CD19-depleted stem cell transplant. This sequence originates from a boy younger than two who had a stem cell transplant for SCID, so the T cells may come from the graft donor. The CDR3 region is CASGRPRDADMNTEAFF. The CDR3 nucleotides are TGTGCCAGCGGTCGCCCCAGGGACGCTGACATGAACACTGAAGCTTTCTTT.